The 20 T cell receptor beta chains reported below all come from one sample, sequenced in a study of vaccination and CD4 T cells after COVID-19. Their antigens remain unidentified. The Oncomine TCR Beta short-read assay was what sequenced the DNA obtained from cultured CD4+ T cells. Someone extracted genomic DNA from cultured CD4+ T cells. TCRdb analysed the PCR reads with MiXCR anew, one entry per CDR3 protein. Among thousands of distinct CDR3 sequences listed, 36% were seen once. Documented treatment: approximately 10-day PBMC culture with coronavirus spike peptide pools or control peptides (ViraFEST assay). The unexposed donor provided CD4+ T cells, which were taken before the COVID-19 pandemic (2011-2018). Material: CD4+ T cells from blood, cultured in vitro. Source of these receptors: a human donor in good health.

The chain recombines TRBV4-3 with TRBJ1-1; possibly TRBD1 for D (5 bases). V lost 2 bases, J lost 8 bases, and 12 bases lay in between. There are 13 residues in the CDR3. Germline-derived CDR1 and CDR2 are LGHNA and YSLEER. This CDR3 reads CASSQNRDGEAFF. The CDR3 DNA is TGCGCCAGCAGCCAAAACCGGGACGGAGAAGCTTTCTTT.

This clonotype was counted only a few times. The V and J genes are TRBV28 and TRBJ1-2, with D possibly matching TRBD1 (6 bases). This CDR3 has 13 residues. Trimming pared 5 bases from V and 4 bases from J, leaving 11 bases between. The germline gives CDR1 MDHEN, CDR2 SYDVKM. CDR3 residues: CASSPGTTYGYTF. The CDR3, as DNA: TGTGCCAGCAGTCCCGGGACAACCTATGGCTACACCTTC.

This clonotype turned up a few times. V is TRBV20-1 and J is TRBJ2-1; D might be TRBD1 or TRBD2, each matching 6 bases. V was cut by 0 bases and J by 0 bases, with 15 bases left in between. The CDR3 length is 17 residues. The germline V gene encodes CDR1 DFQATT and CDR2 SNEGSKA (reference sequence). DNA for the CDR3: TGCAGTGCTAGAGATCCCGGGGGCTCCTCCTCCTACAATGAGCAGTTCTTC. It encodes CSARDPGGSSSYNEQFF.

This rearrangement joins TRBV7-9 to TRBJ2-3, with a tentative D call TRBD2 (5 bases). The ends were cut back, 4 bases at V and 0 bases at J, with 17 bases in the middle. The germline V gene encodes CDR1 SEHNR and CDR2 FQNEAQ (reference sequence). The CDR3 length is 17 residues. For the CDR3, the DNA is TGTGCCAGCAGCTCCCCCCCCGGGAACCCGAGCACAGATACGCAGTATTTT. This codes for CASSSPPGNPSTDTQYF.

This clonotype was observed a few times. The V gene is TRBV7-2, the J gene TRBJ1-5; D possibly corresponds to TRBD1 (6 bases). Germline V lookup: CDR1 SGHTA, CDR2 FQGNSA. V lost 0 bases and J 3 bases, leaving 12 bases between the germline ends. The CDR3 sequence is 16 residues long. CDR3 loop: CASSLATGAYNQPQHF. CDR3 nucleotides: TGTGCCAGCAGCTTAGCGACGGGGGCTTACAATCAGCCCCAGCATTTT.

This chain connects TRBV29-1 to TRBJ2-3; D is ambiguous. Trimming took off 6 bases at V and 0 bases at J, with 7 bases between the two ends. Germline CDR1 and CDR2: SQVTM and ANQGSEA. The CDR3 runs to 12 residues. The CDR3: CSVPRSTDTQYF. CDR3 coding DNA: TGCAGCGTGCCCAGGAGCACAGATACGCAGTATTTT.

Sample share makes this clonotype medium-sized. This chain uses TRBV20-1 with TRBJ1-2; maybe TRBD1 (6 bases). CDR1 and CDR2 (germline): DFQATT, SNEGSKA (reference sequence). There are 13 residues in the CDR3. The CDR3 DNA reads TGCAACGGCTGGCTGGGGGCCAGCTATGGCTACACCTTC. Translation gives CNGWLGASYGYTF.

The chain joins TRBV5-6 to TRBJ2-5; D possibly corresponds to TRBD1 (6 bases). V lost 2 bases, J lost 7 bases, and 9 bases lay in between. This CDR3 is built from 12 residues. Germline-derived CDR1 and CDR2 are SGHDT and YYEEEE. This CDR3 reads CASSFPGATQYF. CDR3 DNA sequence: TGTGCCAGCAGCTTCCCAGGGGCGACCCAGTACTTC.

The CDR3 DNA sequence: TGTGCCAGCAGCCCCTCGCTGGGCGGGAGAGGCTACGAGCAGTACTTC. Translated, it gives CASSPSLGGRGYEQYF. The V gene is TRBV4-2, the J gene TRBJ2-7, with TRBD2 identical over 7 bases. Germline CDR1 reads LGHNA; CDR2 reads YNFKEQ. The CDR3 consists of 16 residues. The V and J ends lost 4 bases and 3 bases, in that order; junction bases with no gene match: 12.

The chain links TRBV5-1 to TRBJ2-7, with 8 bases aligning to TRBD2. J lost 5 bases, V lost 4 bases, and 11 bases had no gene match. Germline V gene sequence: CDR1 SGHRS, CDR2 YFSETQ. The CDR3 has 15 amino acids. The CDR3 DNA sequence: TGCGCCAGCAGCCCCGACCCCGGGGGGGCGAACGAGCAGTACTTC. As protein: CASSPDPGGANEQYF.

This clonotype was counted a few times. This sequence joins TRBV20-1 and TRBJ2-7, with D perhaps TRBD2 (6 bases). Germline CDR1 and CDR2: DFQATT and SNEGSKA (reference sequence). V lost 6 bases, J lost 0 bases, and 21 bases lay in between. The CDR3 sequence is 16 residues long. CDR3 residues: CSAPPRGRGFSYEQYF. In nucleotides, the CDR3 is TGCAGTGCCCCCCCCCGCGGGCGGGGCTTCTCCTACGAGCAGTACTTC.

This clonotype was picked up a small number of times. The chain recombines TRBV5-4 with TRBJ2-6; 7 positions agree with TRBD1. CDR3 size: 15 residues. The germline V gene has CDR1 SGHNT and CDR2 YYREEE (reference sequence). J gave up 4 bases and V 5 bases, and 6 bases lay outside the gene matches. CDR3 DNA: TGTGCCAGCAGATCGACAGGGCTCGGGGCCAACGTCCTGACTTTC. It is translated as CASRSTGLGANVLTF.

The rearrangement uses TRBV6-2 or TRBV6-3 and TRBJ2-2; 16 bases match TRBD2. Trimming at V came to 7 bases and at J to 6 bases, leaving 11 bases not matched to a gene. Germline CDR1 reads MNHEY; CDR2 reads SVGEGT. This CDR3 contains 18 residues. CDR3 DNA: TGTGCCAGCAACTCGGGACTAGCGGGAGGGGTGGGCGCCGGGGAGCTGTTTTTT. Its protein is CASNSGLAGGVGAGELFF.

This clonotype was observed a handful of times. This chain links TRBV19 with TRBJ1-5; D not certain. Germline lookup yields CDR1 LNHDA and CDR2 SQIVND (reference sequence). There are 13 residues in the CDR3. The germline V and J ends were trimmed by 1 base and 2 bases, with 3 bases remaining between them. The DNA for the CDR3 is TGTGCCAGTAGTATAGCCCGCAATCAGCCCCAGCATTTT. As protein: CASSIARNQPQHF.

The rearrangement joins TRBV20-1 to TRBJ2-1; TRBD2 matches 8 bases. Trimming removed 5 bases from V and 5 bases from J; junction bases left unmatched: 8. The CDR3 is 14 residues long. CDR1 and CDR2 from the germline V gene are DFQATT and SNEGSKA (reference sequence). CDR3 protein: CSAPKVGLDNEQFF. The CDR3 DNA sequence: TGCAGTGCTCCGAAAGTGGGACTAGACAATGAGCAGTTCTTC.

This rearrangement joins TRBV7-3 to TRBJ1-2; D uncertain. This CDR3 contains 13 residues. V lost 1 base, J lost 2 bases, and 5 bases lay in between. From germline, CDR1 is SGHTA and CDR2 FQGTGA. The CDR3 nucleotides are TGTGCCAGCAGCTTAAAGGGAAACTATGGCTACACCTTC. Translating it yields CASSLKGNYGYTF.

As DNA, the CDR3 is TGTGCCAGCAGTGGGACTAGCGGAAGGTTGGGGGGAGAGACCCAGTACTTC. Protein sequence: CASSGTSGRLGGETQYF. The gene calls are TRBV5-4 and TRBJ2-5, with 11 bases lining up with TRBD2. Germline V gene sequence: CDR1 SGHNT, CDR2 YYREEE (reference sequence). This CDR3 spans 17 amino acids. With 5 bases clipped from V and 4 bases from J, the junction kept 13 bases outside the gene matches.

This rearrangement joins TRBV6-1 to TRBJ2-5; D possibly corresponds to TRBD1 (6 bases). V dropped 8 bases and J dropped 5 bases, with 24 bases sitting between them. Germline CDR1 MNHNS, CDR2 SASEGT. CDR3 length equals 16 residues. The CDR3 here is CASPTQGISTKETQYF. CDR3 DNA: TGTGCCAGCCCTACACAGGGCATAAGTACCAAGGAGACCCAGTACTTC.

In DNA form, the CDR3 reads TGTGCCAGCAGAAACCAGGGAGAGACCCAGTACTTC. Translated: CASRNQGETQYF. The rearrangement uses TRBV2 and TRBJ2-7; tentatively, D is TRBD1 (5 bases). Gene TRBJ2-5 matches the end of the DNA better, so the J call may be wrong. The CDR3 loop spans 12 amino acids. CDR1 is SNHLY and CDR2 is FYNNEI in the germline V gene.

The chain carries TRBV6-1 and TRBJ1-1; tentatively, D is TRBD1 (5 bases). The CDR3 spans 14 residues. Deletions cut 4 bases from V and 2 bases from J, with 11 bases between. Germline-derived CDR1 and CDR2 are MNHNS and SASEGT. The CDR3 region is CASSGVRTNTEAFF. As DNA, the CDR3 is TGTGCCAGCAGTGGAGTGCGGACAAACACTGAAGCTTTCTTT.